This TCR beta chain emerged from a study of T cells in Graves' hyperthyroidism and ophthalmopathy. On the study more broadly: Peripheral blood sampling occurred at initial diagnosis, before any treatment. Study-level findings and limits: A model of 13 V-J pairs discriminated ophthalmopathy from stable hyperthyroidism.

The source material, RNA transcripts, was used to amplify TCR beta CDR3 regions. A first-round RT-PCR of the TCR CDR3 used the HTBI primer set. TCRdb fed the multiplex PCR reads into MiXCR, producing one record per CDR3 protein. The sample has over 500,000 distinct CDR3 sequences; around 13% are singletons. Trimming removed 7 bases from V and 5 bases from J, with 11 bases in between. The CDR3 runs to 12 residues. CDR1 MNHEY and CDR2 SVGEGT come from the germline V gene. Patients aged 18 to 65 had newly diagnosed hyperthyroidism lasting under 2 months. A patient was excluded if there was uncontrolled infection, other autoimmune disease, pregnancy or lactation. This clonotype occurred many times. Its target is not known.

Sequencing was done on a sample of blood. The genes are TRBV6-2 or TRBV6-3 and TRBJ2-5, with D tentatively TRBD1 or TRBD2 (5 bases each). This sequence originates from a woman aged 40 to 50 with Graves' hyperthyroidism. DNA for the CDR3: TGTGCCAGCACCTTTGGGACGGAGACCCAGTACTTC. Amino acid sequence: CASTFGTETQYF.